This entry lists 11 T cell receptor beta chains sequenced from one sample in a study of blood T cell repertoires in COVID-19 (TCRdb year 2020). The method behind the library was the immunoSEQ multiplex PCR assay. This immuneACCESS table, as held by TCRdb, lists in-frame sequences with V and J called but not all clones. Of the missing ones, under half trace to an unresolved V gene in checked studies; the others have no known cause. The sample contains about 400,000 clones, nearly 90% of them found a single time. Together, the top ten hold approximately 2% of the sample. The material sequenced was PBMCs or T cells enriched from blood (not recorded which). The receptors shown here come from a woman younger than 30 with acute COVID-19.

The chain has TRBV9 and TRBJ1-1, with a tentative D call TRBD1 (6 bases). Trimming removed 7 bases from V and 3 bases from J, with 10 bases in between. The CDR3 totals 12 residues. Germline CDR1 SGDLS, CDR2 YYNGEE. The CDR3 DNA reads TGTGCCAGCGGCCACAGGGACACTGAAGCTTTCTTT. This sequence encodes CASGHRDTEAFF.

V gene TRBV6-5 combines with J gene TRBJ2-1, with a weak D call TRBD2 (5 bases). Trimming removed 11 bases at V and 6 bases at J, with 20 bases between. The CDR3 totals 14 residues. Looked up from germline, CDR1 is MNHEY and CDR2 is SVGAGI. The CDR3 reads CASGGGDGLNEQFF. CDR3 nucleotide sequence: TGTGCCTCAGGAGGAGGAGACGGACTCAATGAGCAGTTCTTC.

The chain couples TRBV18 to TRBJ1-5; D unclear. Germline V lookup: CDR1 KGHSH, CDR2 LQKENI. Trimming left V 6 bases short and J 6 bases short, with 12 bases between. The CDR3 consists of 13 residues. The CDR3 bases are TGTGCCAGCTCCAGAGAGGTGAGTCAGCCCCAGCATTTT. Protein: CASSREVSQPQHF.

The rearrangement joins TRBV5-1 to TRBJ2-1; maybe TRBD2 (7 bases). V lost 6 bases and J lost 15, with 19 bases in between. Germline V gene sequence: CDR1 SGHRS, CDR2 YFSETQ. The CDR3 contains 12 residues. This chain's CDR3 is CASKKGGRWLFF. CDR3 DNA: TGCGCCAGCAAGAAGGGGGGGCGCTGGCTGTTCTTC. Full variable domain (rest looked up from reference TRBV5-1 and TRBJ2-1): KAGVTQTPRYLIKTRGQQVTLSCSPISGHRSVSWYQQTPGQGLQFLFEYFSETQRNKGNFPGRFSGRQFSNSRSEMNVSTLELGDSALYLCASKKGGRWLFFGPGTRLTVL.

The V and J genes are TRBV19 and TRBJ1-1; D remains ambiguous. Trimming took 1 base from V and 7 from J, leaving 7 bases between them. The CDR3 sequence is 12 residues long. Per germline, CDR1 LNHDA and CDR2 SQIVND (reference sequence). CDR3 sequence (DNA): TGTGCCAGTAGTATAGGCCGGGGTGAAGCTTTCTTT. Protein: CASSIGRGEAFF.

About this clone: This CDR3 is also generated by other DNA sequences in the sample. The gene calls are TRBV6-5 and TRBJ1-2; no clear D gene. CDR1 MNHEY and CDR2 SVGAGI come from the germline V gene. With 0 bases removed from V and 3 bases from J, the gap between germline ends came to 8 bases. The CDR3 is 14 residues long. The CDR3 coding sequence is TGTGCCAGCAGTTACTCCCGGGATTACTATGGCTACACCTTC. Residues: CASSYSRDYYGYTF.

A note on this clone: A junction boundary mismatches the germline segment, possibly from a read error. The rearrangement links TRBV4-3 to TRBJ2-2; D is undetermined. CDR1 and CDR2 from the germline V gene are LGHNA and YSLEER. The CDR3 extends over 13 amino acids. CDR3 sequence (DNA): TGCGCCAGTAGCCCCGAGGTGTTTGGGGAGCTGTTTTTT. This codes for CASSPEVFGELFF.

This clone occurred once. This rearrangement joins TRBV29-1 to TRBJ1-1; TRBD1 matches 8 bases. Germline V CDR1 and CDR2: SQVTM, ANQGSEA. V was clipped by 8 bases and J by 1 base; unmatched bases: 18. The CDR3 runs 17 residues. The CDR3 is CSHQPRQGWGRNTEAFF. CDR3 in DNA: TGCAGCCACCAACCACGACAGGGGTGGGGTCGGAACACTGAAGCTTTCTTT.

This sequence joins TRBV5-1 and TRBJ2-5; 8 positions match TRBD1. V trimming: 0 bases; J trimming: 4 bases; junction bases outside the gene matches: 5. In germline, CDR1 is SGHRS, CDR2 YFSETQ. The CDR3 is 15 amino acids. CDR3 bases: TGCGCCAGCAGCTTGGGGACAGGGATAGGAGAGACCCAGTACTTC. Translation gives CASSLGTGIGETQYF.

This clone was seen a handful of times. The chain has TRBV19 and TRBJ1-2; D not certain. Per germline, CDR1 LNHDA and CDR2 SQIVND (reference sequence). The CDR3 covers 13 residues. V lost 10 bases to trimming and J lost 0 bases, with 12 bases between them. Here the CDR3 DNA reads TGTGCCATAGCCACACCTCCTAACTATGGCTACACCTTC. Protein product: CAIATPPNYGYTF.

The chain is built from TRBV5-1 and TRBJ1-1; 9 nucleotides agree with TRBD1. V lost 6 bases, J lost 10 bases, and 16 bases stayed unmatched. Per germline, CDR1 SGHRS and CDR2 YFSETQ. The CDR3 length is 15 residues. CDR3 DNA: TGCGCCAGCACCCCTCGACAGGGGGGGGTCGGGCGAGCTTTCTTT. Its protein is CASTPRQGGVGRAFF.